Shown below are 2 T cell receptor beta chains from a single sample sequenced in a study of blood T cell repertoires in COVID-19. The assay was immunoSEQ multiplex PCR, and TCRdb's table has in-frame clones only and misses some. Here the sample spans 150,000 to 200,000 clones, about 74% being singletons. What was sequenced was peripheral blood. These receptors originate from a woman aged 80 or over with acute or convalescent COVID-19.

CDR3 in DNA: TGTGCCAGCAACCCGAGCTCTGGAAACACCATATATTTT. Translating gives CASNPSSGNTIYF. The chain links TRBV7-9 to TRBJ1-3; no reliable D call. This CDR3 has 13 residues. Trimming shortened V by 7 bases and J by 0 bases, and 7 bases separated the two germline ends. CDR1 and CDR2 from the germline V gene are SEHNR and FQNEAQ (reference sequence).

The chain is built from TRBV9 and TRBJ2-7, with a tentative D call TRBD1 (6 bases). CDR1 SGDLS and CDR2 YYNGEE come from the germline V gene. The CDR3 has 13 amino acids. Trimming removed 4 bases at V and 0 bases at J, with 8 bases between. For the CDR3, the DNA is TGTGCCAGCAGCACAGGGTACTCCTACGAGCAGTACTTC. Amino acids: CASSTGYSYEQYF.